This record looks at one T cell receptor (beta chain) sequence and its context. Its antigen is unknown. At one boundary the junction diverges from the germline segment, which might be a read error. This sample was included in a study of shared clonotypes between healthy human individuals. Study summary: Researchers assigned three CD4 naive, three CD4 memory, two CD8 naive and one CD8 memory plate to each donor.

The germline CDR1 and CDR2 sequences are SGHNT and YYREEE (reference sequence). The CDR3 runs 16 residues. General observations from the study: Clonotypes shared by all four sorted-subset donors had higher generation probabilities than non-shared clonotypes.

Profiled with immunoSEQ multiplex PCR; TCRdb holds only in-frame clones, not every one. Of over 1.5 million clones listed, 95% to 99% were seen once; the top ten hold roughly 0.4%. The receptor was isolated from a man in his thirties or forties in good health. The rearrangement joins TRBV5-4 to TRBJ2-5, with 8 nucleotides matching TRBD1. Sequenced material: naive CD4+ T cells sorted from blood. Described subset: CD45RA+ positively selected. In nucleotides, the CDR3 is TGTGCCAGCTCCGATAGACAGGGGAGGCACCAGGAGACCCAGTACTTC. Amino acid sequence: CASSDRQGRHQETQYF.